The T cell receptor beta chain described here comes from a study of cytomegalovirus exposure and HLA in healthy donors. From germline, CDR1 is SQVTM and CDR2 ANQGSEA. The CDR3 has 14 amino acids. V lost 4 bases to trimming and J lost 7 bases; unmatched junction nucleotides: 5. This PCR relied on a set of 60 Vbeta primers and 13 Jbeta primers. TCRdb keeps only in-frame clones here, not all; method: immunoSEQ multiplex PCR. The profile shows 90,000 to 110,000 clones, roughly 79% of them singletons. Study results and caveats: Common viral pathogens were later found to be apparently linked to several of the most significant clusters.

Concerning this clone: The antigen is not known.

The sequence was collected from a woman aged 45 to 65 in good health and CMV-seropositive. Sequencing used PBMCs. The chain combines TRBV29-1 with TRBJ2-1; 12 positions agree with TRBD2. CDR3 loop: CSVGGTSGWNEQFF. CDR3 sequence (DNA): TGCAGCGTTGGGGGGACTAGCGGGTGGAATGAGCAGTTCTTC.